These T cell receptor beta chains were read from a single sample in a study of blood T cells in healthy people across ages. In TCRdb, the 5' RACE reads were re-called with MiXCR into one record per CDR3 protein. This table holds about 930,000 distinct CDR3 sequences, just under 30% found once. This sample was shared with a second study, whose subject was T cells of mothers and their children.

Sequencing input: blood. The receptors stem from a woman aged 40 to 50 in good health. The conserved cysteine and the conserved F or W are not part of the CDR3 here. The order of the fields is J gene, V gene, CDR3 protein.

TRBJ1-1	TRBV7-9	ASSLVSVEAF
TRBJ2-2	TRBV7-3	ASSLKGRPGELF
TRBJ2-5	TRBV28	ASTGGGQETQY
TRBJ2-3	TRBV5-1	ASSFRGSSTDTQY
TRBJ1-6	TRBV20-1	SARDPSTGTGRSPLH
TRBJ2-1	TRBV18	ASSPFRDRVSNEQF
TRBJ2-5	TRBV7-2	ASSLSGGLMETQY
TRBJ2-7	TRBV7-2	ASSPGVPYEQY
TRBJ1-1	TRBV4-1	ASSQIGRRGAAF
TRBJ1-5	TRBV5-1	ASSLGSDATGGQPQH
TRBJ2-3	TRBV6-5	ASSRGGQLTDTQY
TRBJ1-4	TRBV29-1	SLRGPKRGRGEKLF
TRBJ2-4	TRBV14	VSSPRQANKNIQY
TRBJ1-5	TRBV7-2	ASSSEAGMNQPQH
TRBJ2-1	TRBV7-2	ASSLALSTSGGAYEQF
TRBJ1-2	TRBV19	ASSPQTSNYGYT
TRBJ2-7	TRBV12-3/TRBV12-4	ASSSGQGSYEQY
TRBJ1-1	TRBV7-9	ASSPPVGMNTEAF
TRBJ2-1	TRBV20-1	SARSGAALNEQF
TRBJ2-7	TRBV28	ASSLFSGASYEQY
TRBJ2-5	TRBV29-1	STRDSRGETQY
TRBJ2-7	TRBV7-9	ASSFIRVHSYEQY
TRBJ1-2	TRBV7-9	ASSLAGAGAGGYT
TRBJ1-4	TRBV20-1	SARDREVPEEKLF
TRBJ2-1	TRBV7-3	ASSSQRREQF
TRBJ1-1	TRBV28	ASSSRTGTAF
TRBJ1-1	TRBV7-6	ASSHRGMNTEAF
TRBJ2-1	TRBV28	ASSNDESSYNEQF
TRBJ2-2	TRBV4-1	ASSQQGTGDTGELF
TRBJ1-1	TRBV7-2	ASSIQPRGETEAF
TRBJ1-2	TRBV21-1	ASSTSGGRAGYT
TRBJ1-1	TRBV24-1	ATSDHQDEAF
TRBJ2-7	TRBV6-7	ASRGLAGASYEQY
TRBJ2-1	TRBV20-1	SATLAGHSYNEQF
TRBJ2-7	TRBV28	ASSRAGQPYEQY
.	TRBV28	ASSLFWTGSQGSSYNEQY
TRBJ2-7	TRBV12-3/TRBV12-4	ASSLSADRTYEQY
TRBJ2-1	TRBV18	ASSQGSNNERF
TRBJ1-2	TRBV6-2/TRBV6-3	ASSSGQNYGHT
TRBJ2-7	TRBV28	ASSLPNWGASEQY
TRBJ1-1	TRBV6-5	ASKPQGAIGNTEAF